The clone carrying this T cell receptor (beta chain) was counted once. Its specificity is not known. The data were obtained in a study of shared clonotypes between healthy human individuals. Notes on the study in general: Although depth was large, rarefaction showed that sequencing of the sorted subsets was incomplete.

It was into CD45RA+ naive and CD45RA-negative memory subsets that the CD4+ cells were split. Generated by immunoSEQ multiplex PCR, the TCRdb table keeps only in-frame clones and is missing some. Here the sample spans under 600,000 clones, roughly 95% being singletons. Sequencing input: naive CD4+ T cells sorted from blood. Subset here: CD45RA+ positively selected. This clonotype was obtained from a woman in her thirties in good health.

The chain's CDR3 is CASSPVWDNEQYF. CDR3 in DNA: TGTGCCAGCTCACCAGTCTGGGATAACGAGCAGTACTTC. J is TRBJ2-7 and V is TRBV18; D is unresolved. The CDR3 has 13 residues. V was cut by 2 bases and J by 5 bases, with 10 bases left in between. Germline values: CDR1 KGHSH, CDR2 LQKENI.